A single TCR beta chain is shown here with its context. Original handling: Amplification from reference gene primers served as the basis for estimated nucleated cell counts. The method was immunoSEQ multiplex PCR; TCRdb's version includes in-frame clones alone and lacks a portion of them. The DNA was the basis for D and trimming; V, J and clone size are from that table. This sample has approximately 90,000 clones, with around 85% found just once. The sample belongs to a study of blood T cell repertoires in COVID-19. Study at large: The origin of the acute and convalescent COVID-19 samples was the United States, Italy and Spain. The cDNA or gDNA used as material had been derived from T cells, B-cell-depleted T cells, or PBMCs.

Deletions cut 1 base from V and 9 bases from J, with 16 bases between. The CDR3 has 15 residues. Germline CDR1 reads SGHAT; CDR2 reads FQNNGV. J is TRBJ2-1 and V is TRBV11-2, with a possible D match to TRBD1 (5 bases). Sequenced material: peripheral blood. The sequence was obtained from a human donor in a cohort sampled during active COVID-19. The CDR3 sequence: CASSLAELLRGEQFF. The DNA of the CDR3 is TGTGCCAGCAGCTTAGCGGAACTCCTAAGGGGTGAGCAGTTCTTC.